What follows are 5 T cell receptor beta chains derived from one specimen sequenced in a study of cytomegalovirus exposure and HLA in healthy donors. Primers: 60 Vbeta forward and 13 Jbeta reverse. Sequencing used immunoSEQ multiplex PCR; TCRdb keeps in-frame clones, though not all of them. The sample shows about 170,000 clones, approximately 77% of them seen only once. The sequenced sample was PBMCs. These TCRs come from a male donor in good health and CMV-seronegative.

The rearrangement links TRBV6-6 to TRBJ2-7; the D gene is possibly TRBD1 (6 bases). Trimming took off 4 bases at V and 3 bases at J, with 19 bases between the two ends. The CDR3 contains 16 residues. Germline values: CDR1 MNHNY, CDR2 SVGAGI (reference sequence). DNA for the CDR3: TGTGCCAGCAGTTTTACTTCCGGGACAAAGAGCTACGAGCAGTACTTC. Amino acids: CASSFTSGTKSYEQYF.

This sequence joins TRBV9 and TRBJ2-1, with 14 nucleotides matching TRBD2. The ends lost 2 bases at V and 8 bases at J; junction bases unmatched: 6. This CDR3 contains 16 residues. Per germline, CDR1 SGDLS and CDR2 YYNGEE. CDR3: CASSVRGTSGSHEQFF. The DNA for the CDR3 is TGTGCCAGCAGCGTCCGAGGGACTAGCGGGAGCCATGAGCAGTTCTTC.

The rearrangement links TRBV25-1 to TRBJ1-2; weak D call: TRBD1 (5 bases). The CDR3 has 16 amino acids. CDR1 and CDR2 (germline): MGHDK, SYGVNS. V was trimmed by 7 bases and J by 8 bases, leaving 26 bases between them. CDR3 DNA sequence: TGTGCCAGCATTGGGGCAGGAAAGCCGGTTACGGAAGGCTACACCTTC. It translates to CASIGAGKPVTEGYTF.

This sequence joins TRBV28 and TRBJ2-7, with D possibly matching TRBD2 (6 bases). Trimming cost V 4 bases and J 0 bases, with 16 bases left between them. The CDR3 runs 16 residues. Germline assignment: CDR1 MDHEN and CDR2 SYDVKM. DNA for the CDR3: TGTGCCAGCAGTTCTCCAAGCGGGCAGGGCTCCTACGAGCAGTACTTC. Translated: CASSSPSGQGSYEQYF.

The V call is TRBV7-9, the J call TRBJ1-4; the match to TRBD1 covers 7 bases. The CDR3 covers 14 residues. Germline values: CDR1 SEHNR, CDR2 FQNEAQ (reference sequence). V shed 5 bases and J 6 bases; nucleotides not matched to a gene: 6. CDR3 in DNA: TGTGCCAGCAGCAGAAACACAGGGGATGAAAAACTGTTTTTT. Translation: CASSRNTGDEKLFF.